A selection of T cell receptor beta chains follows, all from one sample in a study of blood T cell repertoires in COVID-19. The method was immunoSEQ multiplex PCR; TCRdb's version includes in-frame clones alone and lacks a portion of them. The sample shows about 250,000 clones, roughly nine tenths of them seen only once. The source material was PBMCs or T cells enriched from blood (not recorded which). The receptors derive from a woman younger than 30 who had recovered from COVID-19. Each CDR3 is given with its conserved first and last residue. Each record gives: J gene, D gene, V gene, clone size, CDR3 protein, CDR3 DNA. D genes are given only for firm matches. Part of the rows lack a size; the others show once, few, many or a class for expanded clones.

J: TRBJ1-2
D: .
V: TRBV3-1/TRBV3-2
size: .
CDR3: CASSPRAGANGYTF
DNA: TGTGCCAGCAGCCCTCGGGCAGGGGCAAATGGCTACACCTTC

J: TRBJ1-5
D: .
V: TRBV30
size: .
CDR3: CAWSVLEENQPQHF
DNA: TGTGCCTGGAGTGTACTGGAGGAAAATCAGCCCCAGCATTTT

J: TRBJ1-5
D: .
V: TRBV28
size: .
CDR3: CASITGGQGSNQPQHF
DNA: TGTGCCAGCATCACGGGGGGGCAGGGGAGCAATCAGCCCCAGCATTTT

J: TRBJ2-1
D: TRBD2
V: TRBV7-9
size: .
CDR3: CASSLVAGGLDEQFF
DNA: TGTGCCAGCAGCTTAGTAGCGGGGGGGCTTGATGAGCAGTTCTTC

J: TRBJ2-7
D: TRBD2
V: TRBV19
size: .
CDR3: CASSIAGGAGEQYF
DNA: TGTGCCAGTAGTATAGCGGGGGGGGCAGGCGAGCAGTACTTC

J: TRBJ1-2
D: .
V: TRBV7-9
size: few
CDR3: CASSLAQGWYGYTF
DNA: TGTGCCAGCAGCTTAGCGCAGGGTTGGTATGGCTACACCTTC

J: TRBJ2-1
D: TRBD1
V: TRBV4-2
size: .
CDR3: CASSQALGQGHEQFF
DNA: TGTGCCAGCAGCCAAGCCCTCGGACAGGGACATGAGCAGTTCTTC

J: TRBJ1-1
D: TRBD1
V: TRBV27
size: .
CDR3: CASRKNPGTGYSDTEAFF
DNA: TGTGCCAGTAGAAAAAATCCCGGGACAGGGTATTCGGACACTGAAGCTTTCTTT

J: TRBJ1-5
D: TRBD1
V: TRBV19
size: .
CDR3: CASSIARTGVQPQHF
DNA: TGTGCCAGTAGTATAGCCAGGACAGGGGTTCAGCCCCAGCATTTT

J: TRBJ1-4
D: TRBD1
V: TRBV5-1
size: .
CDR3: CASSLVGQGALHEKLFF
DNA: TGCGCCAGCAGCTTGGTGGGACAGGGGGCCCTACATGAAAAACTGTTTTTT

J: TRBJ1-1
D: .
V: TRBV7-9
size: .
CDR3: CASSSSGTEAFF
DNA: TGTGCCAGCAGCTCCAGCGGCACTGAAGCTTTCTTT

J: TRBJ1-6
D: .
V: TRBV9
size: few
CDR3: CASSGSGGRNSPLHF
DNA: TGTGCCAGCAGCGGGTCGGGGGGACGTAATTCACCCCTCCACTTT

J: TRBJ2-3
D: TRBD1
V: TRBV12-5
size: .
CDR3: CASGHGTGGTDTQYF
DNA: TGTGCTAGTGGACACGGGACAGGGGGCACAGATACGCAGTATTTT

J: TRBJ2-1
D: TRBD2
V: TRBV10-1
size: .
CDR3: CASSSSGGADEQFF
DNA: TGCGCCAGCAGTTCGTCGGGGGGGGCGGATGAGCAGTTCTTC

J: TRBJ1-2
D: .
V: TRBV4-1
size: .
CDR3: CASSQDTDSYYGYTF
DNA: TGCGCCAGCAGCCAAGATACCGACAGCTACTATGGCTACACCTTC

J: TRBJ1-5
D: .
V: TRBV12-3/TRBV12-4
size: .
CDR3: CASSLVQQAQHF
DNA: TGTGCCAGCAGTTTGGTACAGCAAGCCCAGCATTTT

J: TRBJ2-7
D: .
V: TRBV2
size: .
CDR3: CASSGRVGEQYF
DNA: TGTGCCAGCAGTGGCAGGGTGGGCGAGCAGTACTTC

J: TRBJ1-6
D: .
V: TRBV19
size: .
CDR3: CASRQINSPLHF
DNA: TGTGCCAGTAGACAGATTAATTCACCCCTCCACTTT

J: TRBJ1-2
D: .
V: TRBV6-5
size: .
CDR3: CASSYSSWAGGYTF
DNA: TGTGCCAGCAGTTACTCGAGCTGGGCGGGAGGCTACACCTTC

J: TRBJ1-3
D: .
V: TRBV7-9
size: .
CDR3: CASSLAASNTIYF
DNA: TGTGCCAGCAGCTTAGCGGCCTCGAACACCATATATTTT

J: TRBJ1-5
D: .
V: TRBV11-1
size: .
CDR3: CASSLDRDQPQHF
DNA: TGTGCCAGCAGCTTAGACAGGGATCAGCCCCAGCATTTT

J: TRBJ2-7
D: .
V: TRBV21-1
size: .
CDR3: CASSELQGPYEQYF
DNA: TGTGCCAGCAGCGAACTACAGGGTCCCTACGAGCAGTACTTC

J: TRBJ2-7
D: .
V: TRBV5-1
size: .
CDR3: CASSSLTGSSYEQYF
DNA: TGCGCCAGCAGCTCCCTCACAGGGTCATCCTACGAGCAGTACTTC

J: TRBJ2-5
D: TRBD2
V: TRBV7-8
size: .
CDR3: CASSLRLAGGKETQYF
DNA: TGTGCCAGCAGCCTAAGGCTAGCGGGGGGTAAAGAGACCCAGTACTTC

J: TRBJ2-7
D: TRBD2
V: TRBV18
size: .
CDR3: CASSPLAGGLDEQYF
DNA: TGTGCCAGCTCCCCGCTAGCGGGGGGGCTTGACGAGCAGTACTTC

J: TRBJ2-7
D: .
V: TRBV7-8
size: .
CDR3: CASSLSSGYEQYF
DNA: TGTGCCAGCAGCTTATCGTCGGGGTACGAGCAGTACTTC

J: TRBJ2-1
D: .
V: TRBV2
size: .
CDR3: CASSSLVNSYNEQFF
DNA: TGTGCCAGCAGTAGCCTAGTTAACTCCTACAATGAGCAGTTCTTC

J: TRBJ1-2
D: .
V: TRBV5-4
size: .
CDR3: CASSRDIGYTF
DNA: TGTGCCAGCAGCCGCGACATTGGCTACACCTTC

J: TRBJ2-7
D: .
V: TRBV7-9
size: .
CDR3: CASSQTRTRGYTNEQYF
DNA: TGTGCCAGCAGCCAAACCAGGACGAGGGGGTATACTAACGAGCAGTACTTC

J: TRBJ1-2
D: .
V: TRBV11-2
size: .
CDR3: CASSLYAPSQYRARFGYTF
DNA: TGTGCCAGCAGCTTATATGCCCCCAGCCAGTACAGGGCCCGGTTTGGCTACACCTTC

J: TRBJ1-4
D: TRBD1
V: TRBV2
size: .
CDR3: CASSPFQFTGATNEKLFF
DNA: TGTGCCAGCAGTCCTTTCCAATTTACAGGGGCAACTAATGAAAAACTGTTTTTT

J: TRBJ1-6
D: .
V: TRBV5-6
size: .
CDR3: CASSSLRTAYNSPLHF
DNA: TGTGCCAGCAGCTCACTACGGACAGCTTATAATTCACCCCTCCACTTT

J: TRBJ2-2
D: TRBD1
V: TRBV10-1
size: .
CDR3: CASRPGTGATGELFF
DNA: TGCGCCAGCAGACCCGGGACAGGGGCCACCGGGGAGCTGTTTTTT

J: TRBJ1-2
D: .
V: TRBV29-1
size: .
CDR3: CSVSTGSRGYTF
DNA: TGCAGCGTATCAACAGGGTCTCGAGGCTACACCTTC

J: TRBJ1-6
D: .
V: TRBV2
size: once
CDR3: CASSEAGSPLHF
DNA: TGTGCCAGCAGTGAGGCAGGTTCACCCCTCCACTTT

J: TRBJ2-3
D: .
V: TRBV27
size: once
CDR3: CASSLPSTRDTQYF
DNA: TGTGCCAGCAGTTTACCCTCGACTCGGGATACGCAGTATTTT

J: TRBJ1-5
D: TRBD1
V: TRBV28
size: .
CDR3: CASSLRTGGLEPQHF
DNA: TGTGCCAGCAGTTTGCGGACAGGGGGCTTGGAGCCCCAGCATTTT

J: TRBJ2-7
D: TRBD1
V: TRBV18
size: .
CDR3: CASTPSRDSSYEQYF
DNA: TGTGCCAGCACTCCCAGCCGGGACAGCTCCTACGAGCAGTACTTC

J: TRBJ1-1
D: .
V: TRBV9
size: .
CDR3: CASSVGADNTEAFF
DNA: TGTGCCAGCAGCGTAGGAGCGGACAACACTGAAGCTTTCTTT

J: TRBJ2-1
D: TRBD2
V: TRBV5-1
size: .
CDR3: CASSAWTSGGPYNEQFF
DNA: TGCGCCAGCAGCGCCTGGACTAGCGGGGGCCCTTACAATGAGCAGTTCTTC

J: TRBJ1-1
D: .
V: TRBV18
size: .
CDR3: CATQGSKGETEAFF
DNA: TGTGCCACCCAAGGTTCGAAGGGGGAAACTGAAGCTTTCTTT

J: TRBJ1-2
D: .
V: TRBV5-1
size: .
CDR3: CASYPPQSNYGYTF
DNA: TGCGCCAGCTACCCCCCCCAGTCTAACTATGGCTACACCTTC